This T cell receptor beta chain was recovered during a study of response to subunit inactivated influenza vaccine. The table lists this clonotype with a few counts. Its cognate antigen is unknown. Whole-study results and caveats: With each seasonal influenza vaccination, the authors suggested, few new T cells are recruited.

CDR3 length: 12 residues. Germline V gene sequence: CDR1 ENHRY, CDR2 SYGVKD. V shed 4 bases and J shed 2 bases, with 6 bases lying between them. TCRdb processed the RT-PCR reads anew with MiXCR; each CDR3 protein has one entry. The sample lists roughly 630,000 distinct CDR3 sequences; 12% to 15% were seen once. The chain links TRBV10-3 to TRBJ2-7; D unclear. This clonotype originated in a man aged 45-65 years who received an inactivated influenza vaccine. Material: PBMCs from blood, obtained 14 to 15 days before vaccination. The CDR3 protein is CAISAATYEQYF. In nucleotides, the CDR3 is TGTGCCATCAGTGCTGCCACCTACGAGCAGTACTTC.